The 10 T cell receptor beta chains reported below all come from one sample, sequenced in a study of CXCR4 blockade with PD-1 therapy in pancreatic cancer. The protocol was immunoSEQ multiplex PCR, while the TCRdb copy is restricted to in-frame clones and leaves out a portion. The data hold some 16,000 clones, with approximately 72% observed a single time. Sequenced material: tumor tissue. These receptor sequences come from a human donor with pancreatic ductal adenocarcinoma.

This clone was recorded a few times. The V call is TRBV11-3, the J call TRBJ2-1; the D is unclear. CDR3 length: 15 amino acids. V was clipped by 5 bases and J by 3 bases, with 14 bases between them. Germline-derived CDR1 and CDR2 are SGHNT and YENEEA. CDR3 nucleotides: TGTGCCAGCAGCCGATATTCGGGCGTCTACAATGAGCAGTTCTTC. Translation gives CASSRYSGVYNEQFF.

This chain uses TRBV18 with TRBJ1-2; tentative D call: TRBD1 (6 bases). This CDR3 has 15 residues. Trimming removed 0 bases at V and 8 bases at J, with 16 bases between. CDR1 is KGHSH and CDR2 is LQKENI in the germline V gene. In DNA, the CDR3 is TGTGCCAGCTCACCACCTGCGGGGGCAGTTTCCGGCTACACCTTC. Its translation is CASSPPAGAVSGYTF. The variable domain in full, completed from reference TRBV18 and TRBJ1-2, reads NAGVMQNPRHLVRRRGQEARLRCSPMKGHSHVYWYRQLPEEGLKFMVYLQKENIIDESGMPKERFSAEFPKEGPSILRIQQVVRGDSAAYFCASSPPAGAVSGYTFGSGTRLTVV.

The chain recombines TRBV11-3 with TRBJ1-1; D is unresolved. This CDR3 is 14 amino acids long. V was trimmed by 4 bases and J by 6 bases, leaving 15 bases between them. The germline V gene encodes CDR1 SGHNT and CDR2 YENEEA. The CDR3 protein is CASSWVTGVAEAFF. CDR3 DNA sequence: TGTGCCAGCAGCTGGGTGACGGGTGTCGCTGAAGCTTTCTTT.

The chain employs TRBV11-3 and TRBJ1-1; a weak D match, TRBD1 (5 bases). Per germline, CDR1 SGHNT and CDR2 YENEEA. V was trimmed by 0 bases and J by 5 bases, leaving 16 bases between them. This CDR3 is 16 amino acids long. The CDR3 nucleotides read TGTGCCAGCAGCTTAGAGCAGGGAGGTGTGGGTACTGAAGCTTTCTTT. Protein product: CASSLEQGGVGTEAFF.

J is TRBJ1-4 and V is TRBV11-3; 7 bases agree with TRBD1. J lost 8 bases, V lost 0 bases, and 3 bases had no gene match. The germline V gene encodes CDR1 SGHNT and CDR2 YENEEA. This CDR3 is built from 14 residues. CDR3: CASSLETGREKLFF. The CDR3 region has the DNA TGTGCCAGCAGCTTAGAGACAGGGAGGGAAAAACTGTTTTTT.

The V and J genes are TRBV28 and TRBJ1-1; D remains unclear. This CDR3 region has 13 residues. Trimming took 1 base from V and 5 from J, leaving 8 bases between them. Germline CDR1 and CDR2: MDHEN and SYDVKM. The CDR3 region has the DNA TGTGCCAGCAGTTTATTAGGGTGGACTGAAGCTTTCTTT. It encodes CASSLLGWTEAFF.

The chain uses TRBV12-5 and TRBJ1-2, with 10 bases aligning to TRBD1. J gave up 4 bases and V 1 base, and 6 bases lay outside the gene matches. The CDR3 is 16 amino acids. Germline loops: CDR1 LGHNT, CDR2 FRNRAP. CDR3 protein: CASGLAPGTGVYGYTF. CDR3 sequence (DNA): TGTGCTAGTGGTTTGGCTCCCGGGACAGGGGTCTATGGCTACACCTTC.

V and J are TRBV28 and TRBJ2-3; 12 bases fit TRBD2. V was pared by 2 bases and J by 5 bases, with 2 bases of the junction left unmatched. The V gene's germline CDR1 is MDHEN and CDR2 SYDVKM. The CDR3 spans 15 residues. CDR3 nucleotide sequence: TGTGCCAGCAGTTTACTAGCGGGAGGGATAGATACGCAGTATTTT. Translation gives CASSLLAGGIDTQYF.

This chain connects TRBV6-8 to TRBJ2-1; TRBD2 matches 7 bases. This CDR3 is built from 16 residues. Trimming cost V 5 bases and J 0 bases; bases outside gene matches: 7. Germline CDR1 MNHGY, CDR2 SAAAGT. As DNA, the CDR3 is TGTGCCAGCAGTCCTCATAGCGGGCGCTCCTACAATGAGCAGTTCTTC. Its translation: CASSPHSGRSYNEQFF.

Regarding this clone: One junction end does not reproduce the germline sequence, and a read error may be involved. The CDR3 here is CVSSLGGSGNTIYF. Written as DNA, the CDR3 is TGCGTCAGCAGCCTCGGGGGCTCTGGAAACACCATATATTTT. The rearrangement uses TRBV23-1 and TRBJ1-3, with D maybe TRBD1 (5 bases). TRBV23-1 is given ORF status, its function remaining uncertain. The CDR3 runs 14 residues.